What follows are 15 T cell receptor beta chains derived from one specimen sequenced in a study of T cells in women clearing cervical HPV infection. The data were produced by immunoSEQ multiplex PCR, yet TCRdb's version contains in-frame clones alone and is incomplete. Its table lists roughly 30,000 clones. Sequencing input: blood buffy coat. Receptor source: a woman between 18 and 75 years old with a cervical HPV16 infection that either progressed to CIN3+ or cleared (not recorded which).

The CDR3 sequence is CASSLGQEETQYF. CDR3 DNA (partial): TGTGCCAGCAGCTTAGGACAGGAAGAGACC. The gene calls are TRBV7-2 and TRBJ2-5; a possible D gene is TRBD1 (6 bases). The read falls 3 residues short of the CDR3 end, and the missing part is taken from the germline J gene. CDR3 length: 13 amino acids. The ends were cut back, 1 base at V and 3 bases at J, with 6 bases in the middle. The germline gives CDR1 SGHTA, CDR2 FQGNSA. Drawing the rest from reference TRBV7-2 and TRBJ2-5, the complete variable domain is GAGVSQSPSNKVTEKGKDVELRCDPISGHTALYWYRQSLGQGLEFLIYFQGNSAPDKSGLPSDRFSAERTGGSVSTLTIQRTQQEDSAVYLCASSLGQEETQYFGPGTRLLVL.

On this clone itself: The read gets to within 3 residues of the CDR3 end, and the germline J gene fills in the rest. The V call is TRBV10-3, the J call TRBJ2-1, with a possible D match to TRBD1 (6 bases). The germline V and J ends were trimmed by 1 base and 5 bases, with 6 bases remaining between them. Germline V CDR1 and CDR2: ENHRY, SYGVKD. CDR3 size: 13 residues. Incomplete CDR3 DNA: TGTGCCATCAGTGAGTACAGGGACAATGAG. Its protein is CAISEYRDNE. The whole CDR3 protein reads CAISEYRDNEQFF.

As to this clone: The CDR3 is cut off 3 residues early in the read; its end comes from the germline J gene. The J gene is TRBJ2-1, the V gene TRBV6-4; no clear D gene. The CDR3 sequence is 16 residues long. Trimming shortened V by 3 bases and J by 2 bases, and 14 bases separated the two germline ends. The germline V gene has CDR1 MRHNA and CDR2 SNTAGT. The DNA read from the CDR3 is TGTGCCAGCAGTGAGTCCCAAGGGCCAGCCTACAATGAG. It specifies CASSESQGPAYNE. The whole CDR3 is CASSESQGPAYNEQFF.

A note on this clone: The read gets to within 3 residues of the CDR3 end, and the germline J gene fills in the rest. The chain recombines TRBV6-2 or TRBV6-3 with TRBJ2-1; D perhaps matches TRBD2 (6 bases). The CDR3 contains 15 residues. Trimming removed 6 bases at V and 2 bases at J, with 14 bases between. Germline CDR1 MNHEY, CDR2 SVGEGT. CDR3 protein: CASRHRDSAYNEQFF. CDR3 bases read: TGTGCCAGCAGACACCGGGACTCCGCCTACAATGAG.

In the case of this clone: Coverage ceases 3 residues before the CDR3 finishes, and the germline J gene fills in the end. The rearrangement links TRBV11-2 to TRBJ1-6; the D is unclear. The CDR3 loop spans 13 amino acids. V lost 3 bases to trimming and J lost 6 bases, with 6 bases between them. CDR1 SGHAT and CDR2 FQNNGV come from the germline V gene. The part of the CDR3 DNA that was read is TGTGCCAGCAGCTTGAGCTTTAATTCACCC. Encoded protein: CASSLSFNSP. In full, the CDR3 reads CASSLSFNSPLHF.

For this clone: The read is 3 residues too short to cover the CDR3 end, so that end is filled in from the germline J gene. The rearrangement links TRBV20-1 to TRBJ2-1; 13 bases match TRBD2. The J segment lost 0 bases and the V segment lost 6 bases, leaving 14 bases of the junction unmatched. The germline CDR1 and CDR2 sequences are DFQATT and SNEGSKA (reference sequence). This CDR3 has 19 residues. CDR3 DNA (partial): TGCAGTGCCCACCCTGGACTAGCGGGAGATTGGCGCTCCTACAATGAG. It specifies CSAHPGLAGDWRSYNE. The CDR3 in its entirety is CSAHPGLAGDWRSYNEQFF.

About this clone: The read ends 3 residues shy of where the CDR3 ends; the end is completed using the germline J gene. The chain combines TRBV5-5 with TRBJ1-3; possibly TRBD1 for D (6 bases). This CDR3 is built from 14 residues. Germline loops: CDR1 SGHKS, CDR2 YYEKEE (reference sequence). V was shortened by 4 bases and J by 3 bases, with 11 bases between the two germline ends. Partial CDR3 DNA: TGTGCCAGCAGCGGAGGGGGTTTTGGAAACACC. This sequence encodes CASSGGGFGNT. In full, the CDR3 reads CASSGGGFGNTIYF.

CDR3 region: CASSEGGNQPQHF. The sequenced CDR3 bases are TGTGCCAGCAGTGAAGGCGGGAATCAGCCC. This rearrangement joins TRBV6-1 to TRBJ1-5; D ambiguous. The read gets to within 3 residues of the CDR3 end, and the germline J gene fills in the rest. Trimming pared 1 base from V and 4 bases from J, leaving 5 bases between. This CDR3 is built from 13 residues. Germline V gives CDR1 MNHNS, CDR2 SASEGT.

Of note for this clone: The CDR3 end falls 3 residues outside the read, so it is completed with the germline J gene. V and J are TRBV6-4 and TRBJ1-2; D unresolved. The CDR3 covers 14 residues. Trimming pared 2 bases from V and 0 bases from J, leaving 7 bases between. CDR1 and CDR2 from the germline V gene are MRHNA and SNTAGT. Partial CDR3 DNA: TGTGCCAGCAGTGACCTTATCCCTAACTATGGC. As protein: CASSDLIPNYG. The full CDR3 protein reads CASSDLIPNYGYTF.

About this clone itself: The read terminates 3 residues before the CDR3 end, so the remaining end is supplied by the germline J gene. The V call is TRBV5-4, the J call TRBJ2-5, with 7 positions matching TRBD2. The ends lost 0 bases at V and 2 bases at J; junction bases unmatched: 1. CDR3 length: 14 amino acids. Germline V gene sequence: CDR1 SGHNT, CDR2 YYREEE (reference sequence). CDR3 region: CASSLVSGQETQYF. The CDR3 bases that were read are TGTGCCAGCAGCTTGGTTAGCGGGCAAGAGACC.

Worth noting for this clone: Read sequence stops 3 residues before the CDR3 end, and the germline J gene provides the missing end. The chain has TRBV7-2 and TRBJ2-5; TRBD2 matches at 12 bases. Germline loops: CDR1 SGHTA, CDR2 FQGNSA. The V segment lost 4 bases and the J segment 6 bases; nucleotides outside the gene matches: 3. The CDR3 extends over 14 amino acids. The CDR3 reads CASSSSGGGKTQYF. The sequenced CDR3 bases are TGTGCCAGCAGCTCTAGCGGGGGGGGGAAGACC.

Details on this clone: The read terminates 3 residues before the CDR3 end, so the remaining end is supplied by the germline J gene. The chain carries TRBV30 and TRBJ2-5, with TRBD2 as a possible D gene (6 bases). The CDR3 sequence is 15 residues long. Germline V gene sequence: CDR1 GTSNPN, CDR2 SVGIG (reference sequence). V was shortened by 5 bases and J by 4 bases, with 20 bases between the two germline ends. The CDR3 reads CAWVSWDSVRETQYF. CDR3 bases read: TGTGCCTGGGTAAGTTGGGACTCGGTTCGAGAGACC.

As for this clone: The read is 3 residues too short to cover the CDR3 end, so that end is filled in from the germline J gene. The genes are TRBV7-3 and TRBJ2-3; TRBD1 might be the D (5 bases). CDR3 size: 13 residues. Trimming took off 5 bases at V and 3 bases at J, with 9 bases between the two ends. From germline, CDR1 is SGHTA and CDR2 FQGTGA. The CDR3 DNA, read in part, is TGTGCCAGCAGCACACAGGTTACAGATACG. Protein sequence: CASSTQVTDT. The CDR3, in full, reads CASSTQVTDTQYF. Filled out from reference TRBV7-3 and TRBJ2-3, the complete variable domain reads GAGVSQTPSNKVTEKGKYVELRCDPISGHTALYWYRQSLGQGPEFLIYFQGTGAADDSGLPNDRFFAVRPEGSVSTLKIQRTERGDSAVYLCASSTQVTDTQYFGPGTRLTVL.

As concerns this clone: The read ends 3 residues early relative to the CDR3; the germline J gene fills the gap. V usage is TRBV18 and J usage is TRBJ1-1, with D possibly TRBD1 on 5 matching bases. The CDR3 spans 15 residues. Germline lookup yields CDR1 KGHSH and CDR2 LQKENI. Trimming shortened V by 5 bases and J by 3 bases, and 16 bases separated the two germline ends. The sequenced CDR3 bases are TGTGCCAGCTCAAGGCAGGGAGGGGAGTACACTGAA. It specifies CASSRQGGEYTE. From start to end, the CDR3 is CASSRQGGEYTEAFF.

Note on this clone: Coverage ceases 3 residues before the CDR3 finishes, and the germline J gene fills in the end. This chain uses TRBV20-1 with TRBJ2-7, with TRBD1 matching over 9 bases. The germline gives CDR1 DFQATT, CDR2 SNEGSKA (reference sequence). The CDR3 covers 14 residues. Trimming cost V 6 bases and J 1 base; bases outside gene matches: 7. Incomplete CDR3 DNA: TGCAGTGCGGAGACAGGGGGGTCTTCCTACGAG. Its translation: CSAETGGSSYE. The whole CDR3 protein is CSAETGGSSYEQYF.